Each of the 19 T cell receptor beta chains below was sequenced from the same sample in a study of T cell responses to AZD1222 COVID-19 vaccine. Produced via immunoSEQ multiplex PCR; TCRdb's table is partial and in-frame only. This sample has roughly 150,000 clones; around nine tenths occur once, and the top ten carry over 3%. Material: peripheral blood, obtained 28 days after the second AZD1222 dose. These receptors came from an adult who received the AZD1222 COVID-19 vaccine.

For the CDR3, the DNA is TGCAGCGTCCGGGGAGGGACGGGGAACACTGAAGCTTTCTTT. The encoded protein is CSVRGGTGNTEAFF. The rearrangement uses TRBV29-1 and TRBJ1-1; D is perhaps TRBD1 (5 bases). V was cut by 6 bases and J by 1 base, with 15 bases left in between. This CDR3 region has 14 residues. Germline V lookup: CDR1 SQVTM, CDR2 ANQGSEA.

V is TRBV6-6 and J is TRBJ1-5; possible D gene TRBD1, 5 bases. There are 18 residues in the CDR3. The ends were cut back, 5 bases at V and 1 base at J, with 21 bases in the middle. Germline assignment: CDR1 MNHNY and CDR2 SVGAGI (reference sequence). The CDR3 reads CASSPSGGGGKSNQPQHF. Written as DNA, the CDR3 is TGTGCCAGCAGTCCGTCCGGGGGAGGTGGGAAGAGCAATCAGCCCCAGCATTTT.

The chain has TRBV6-5 and TRBJ2-2; tentative D call: TRBD2 (7 bases). This CDR3 spans 15 amino acids. V lost 6 bases to trimming and J lost 1 base, with 12 bases between them. CDR1 MNHEY and CDR2 SVGAGI come from the germline V gene. The CDR3 loop is CASSPRGGNTGELFF. CDR3 nucleotide sequence: TGTGCCAGCAGCCCAAGGGGGGGGAACACCGGGGAGCTGTTTTTT.

The chain employs TRBV15 and TRBJ2-2; TRBD1 matches at 8 bases. Germline assignment: CDR1 LNHNV and CDR2 YYDKDF (reference sequence). V shed 0 bases, J shed 3 bases, and the junction held 3 bases outside the gene matches. CDR3 length: 16 residues. The chain's CDR3 is CATSRDRGRDTGELFF. The CDR3 bases are TGTGCCACCAGCAGAGACAGGGGGCGAGACACCGGGGAGCTGTTTTTT.

This clone was observed once. The chain carries TRBV12-3 or TRBV12-4 and TRBJ2-2, with D unresolved. V dropped 8 bases and J dropped 5 bases, with 12 bases sitting between them. The CDR3 sequence is 13 residues long. The CDR3 here is CASGDWSTGELFF. The CDR3 DNA follows: TGTGCCAGCGGGGATTGGTCGACCGGGGAGCTGTTTTTT.

The rearrangement links TRBV6-5 to TRBJ2-7, with 11 bases that match TRBD2. After removal of 6 bases from V and 4 bases from J, the junction contained 5 bases not matched to a gene. Germline V gives CDR1 MNHEY, CDR2 SVGAGI. This CDR3 spans 14 amino acids. DNA for the CDR3: TGTGCCAGCAGGGTGACTAGCGGGAATTACGAGCAGTACTTC. This gives the protein CASRVTSGNYEQYF.

The chain combines TRBV28 with TRBJ2-4, with a tentative D call TRBD2 (6 bases). This CDR3 region has 16 residues. Trimming stripped 7 bases from V and 5 bases from J, with 21 bases between. Germline CDR1 and CDR2: MDHEN and SYDVKM. The CDR3 bases are TGTGCCAGCACTCGTGGGGCGGGGCGAGGGGAAAACATTCAGTACTTC. This encodes CASTRGAGRGENIQYF.

This clone has only one observation. The chain combines TRBV7-2 with TRBJ2-3; D may correspond to TRBD1 or TRBD2 (5 bases each). The CDR3 has 13 amino acids. V lost 2 bases and J lost 10, with 13 bases in between. Germline assignment: CDR1 SGHTA and CDR2 FQGNSA. CDR3 amino acids: CASSLSGRVAQYF. CDR3 nucleotide sequence: TGTGCCAGCAGCTTATCAGGGCGGGTTGCGCAGTATTTT.

The chain carries TRBV5-1 and TRBJ1-6; possibly TRBD1 for D (5 bases). This CDR3 spans 13 amino acids. V was pared by 6 bases and J by 7 bases, with 11 bases between. Germline values: CDR1 SGHRS, CDR2 YFSETQ. The CDR3 DNA follows: TGCGCCAGCATGCGGGACGGCAATTCACCCCTCCACTTT. This sequence encodes CASMRDGNSPLHF.

The chain is built from TRBV20-1 and TRBJ1-1; maybe TRBD1 (5 bases). The CDR3 covers 11 residues. Germline CDR1 DFQATT, CDR2 SNEGSKA (reference sequence). V was cut by 5 bases and J by 7 bases, with 11 bases left in between. Written as DNA, the CDR3 is TGCAGTGCTGATAGACAGAATGAAGCTTTCTTT. It specifies CSADRQNEAFF.

This chain uses TRBV4-1 with TRBJ2-3, with 9 positions matching TRBD1. Trimming cost V 0 bases and J 1 base; bases outside gene matches: 5. From germline, CDR1 is MGHRA and CDR2 YSYEKL. CDR3 length: 17 amino acids. This chain's CDR3 is CASSQDVRTGGTDTQYF. Written as DNA, the CDR3 is TGCGCCAGCAGCCAAGATGTTAGGACAGGGGGCACAGATACGCAGTATTTT.

The gene calls are TRBV2 and TRBJ1-1; D is unclear. Germline V gene data show CDR1 as SNHLY and CDR2 as FYNNEI. With 4 bases removed from V and 0 bases from J, the gap between germline ends came to 9 bases. This CDR3 spans 14 amino acids. The CDR3 reads CASSVGSLNTEAFF. Here the CDR3 DNA reads TGTGCCAGCAGTGTTGGCAGTTTGAACACTGAAGCTTTCTTT.

The chain couples TRBV28 to TRBJ2-2, with a weak D call TRBD1 (6 bases). Germline values: CDR1 MDHEN, CDR2 SYDVKM. V lost 6 bases, J lost 4 bases, and 6 bases lay in between. This CDR3 spans 12 amino acids. CDR3 residues: CASRGGTGELFF. CDR3 DNA: TGTGCCAGCAGAGGGGGCACCGGGGAGCTGTTTTTT.

This clone was seen only a few times. This rearrangement joins TRBV9 to TRBJ1-5, with 7 nucleotides matching TRBD1. Losses at the gene ends were 3 bases for V and 3 bases for J; bases not matched to a gene: 3. The germline gives CDR1 SGDLS, CDR2 YYNGEE. This CDR3 is 14 amino acids long. CDR3 DNA: TGTGCCAGCAGCGCCGGGACAGACAATCAGCCCCAGCATTTT. Amino acid sequence: CASSAGTDNQPQHF.

The V call is TRBV19, the J call TRBJ1-5; 7 bases map to TRBD1. The V segment lost 6 bases and the J segment 4 bases; nucleotides outside the gene matches: 6. Germline V gene data show CDR1 as LNHDA and CDR2 as SQIVND (reference sequence). There are 14 residues in the CDR3. DNA of the CDR3: TGTGCCAGTAGGGGGACAGATTGGAATCAGCCCCAGCATTTT. It codes for CASRGTDWNQPQHF.

The genes are TRBV5-4 and TRBJ2-7; 7 bases line up with TRBD1. CDR3 length: 14 residues. Germline V gene data show CDR1 as SGHNT and CDR2 as YYREEE (reference sequence). The V and J ends lost 6 bases and 4 bases, in that order; junction bases with no gene match: 10. CDR3 loop: CASKSTLDRYEQYF. Written as DNA, the CDR3 is TGTGCCAGCAAGAGTACTCTGGACAGGTACGAGCAGTACTTC.

The gene calls are TRBV7-2 and TRBJ2-2; 9 bases are a match to TRBD2. J lost 2 bases, V lost 5 bases, and 12 bases had no gene match. Germline loops: CDR1 SGHTA, CDR2 FQGNSA. The CDR3 loop spans 18 amino acids. The CDR3 sequence is CASSPNSGAGGNTGELFF. CDR3 nucleotide sequence: TGTGCCAGCAGCCCGAACTCTGGAGCGGGGGGCAACACCGGGGAGCTGTTTTTT.

This chain uses TRBV28 with TRBJ1-6; D not resolved. This CDR3 spans 17 amino acids. The germline V gene has CDR1 MDHEN and CDR2 SYDVKM. V lost 6 bases, J lost 0 bases, and 15 bases lay in between. The CDR3 loop is CASRGSGKSSYNSPLHF. CDR3 nucleotides: TGTGCCAGCAGGGGGTCGGGGAAAAGCTCCTATAATTCACCCCTCCACTTT. Combining the CDR3 with reference TRBV28 and TRBJ1-6 gives the whole variable domain DVKVTQSSRYLVKRTGEKVFLECVQDMDHENMFWYRQDPGLGLRLIYFSYDVKMKEKGDIPEGYSVSREKKERFSLILESASTNQTSMYLCASRGSGKSSYNSPLHFGNGTRLTVT.

The rearrangement links TRBV29-1 to TRBJ1-1; TRBD1 matches at 10 bases. Germline CDR1 reads SQVTM; CDR2 reads ANQGSEA. The ends lost 4 bases at V and 4 bases at J; junction bases unmatched: 3. CDR3 length: 13 amino acids. CDR3 protein: CSVGDRGLTEAFF. The CDR3 DNA is TGCAGCGTTGGGGACAGGGGTCTCACTGAAGCTTTCTTT.